This passage covers 20 T cell receptor beta chains from one sample sequenced in a study of cytomegalovirus exposure and HLA in healthy donors. PCR used 60 Vbeta primers and 13 Jbeta primers. TCRdb keeps only in-frame clones here, not all; method: immunoSEQ multiplex PCR. The repertoire consists of about 190,000 clones, with roughly 80% occurring once and the leading ten covering over 2%. Sequences were obtained from PBMCs. The receptors shown here come from a woman between 45 and 65 years old in good health and CMV-seropositive.

The rearrangement links TRBV7-9 to TRBJ2-3; D perhaps matches TRBD2 (6 bases). The V and J ends lost 1 base and 0 bases respectively, with 8 bases between them. Germline CDR1 reads SEHNR; CDR2 reads FQNEAQ (reference sequence). The CDR3 has 15 residues. In DNA, the CDR3 is TGTGCCAGCAGCTTAGTTGGGGGGAGCACAGATACGCAGTATTTT. As protein: CASSLVGGSTDTQYF.

The V gene is TRBV13, the J gene TRBJ2-5; no clear D gene. Trimming removed 5 bases from V and 0 bases from J, with 7 bases in between. The germline gives CDR1 PRHDT, CDR2 FYEKMQ (reference sequence). This CDR3 comprises 13 residues. The CDR3 spells CASSPRDQETQYF. Written as DNA, the CDR3 is TGTGCCAGCAGCCCCCGGGACCAAGAGACCCAGTACTTC.

The chain couples TRBV5-6 to TRBJ2-1, with D perhaps TRBD1 (7 bases). Trimming removed 4 bases from V and 8 bases from J, with 19 bases in between. CDR3 length: 15 residues. Germline lookup yields CDR1 SGHDT and CDR2 YYEEEE. The CDR3 loop reads CASSPPEGAADEQFF. CDR3 nucleotide sequence: TGTGCCAGCAGCCCCCCGGAGGGGGCCGCGGATGAGCAGTTCTTC. The full variable domain, in which reference TRBV5-6 and TRBJ2-1 provide the parts outside the CDR3, is DAGVTQSPTHLIKTRGQQVTLRCSPKSGHDTVSWYQQALGQGPQFIFQYYEEEERQRGNFPDRFSGHQFPNYSSELNVNALLLGDSALYLCASSPPEGAADEQFFGPGTRLTVL.

This chain links TRBV2 with TRBJ2-3; 10 bases match TRBD2. Germline V gene sequence: CDR1 SNHLY, CDR2 FYNNEI. The CDR3 is made up of 16 amino acids. V was clipped by 6 bases and J by 4 bases; unmatched bases: 10. DNA for the CDR3: TGTGCCAGCAGCCAACCGGGACTAGCGTACGCAGATACGCAGTATTTT. This translates into CASSQPGLAYADTQYF. The full variable domain, completed using reference TRBV2 and TRBJ2-3, is EPEVTQTPSHQVTQMGQEVILRCVPISNHLYFYWYRQILGQKVEFLVSFYNNEISEKSEIFDDQFSVERPDGSNFTLKIRSTKLEDSAMYFCASSQPGLAYADTQYFGPGTRLTVL.

This chain joins TRBV27 and TRBJ2-1; D perhaps matches TRBD1 (6 bases). Per germline, CDR1 MNHEY and CDR2 SMNVEV (reference sequence). Trimming took off 5 bases at V and 7 bases at J, with 18 bases between the two ends. The CDR3 contains 15 residues. The CDR3, as DNA: TGTGCCAGCAGTAACCAGGGGTCTTCGTGGAATGAGCAGTTCTTC. Translated, it gives CASSNQGSSWNEQFF.

The chain joins TRBV5-1 to TRBJ2-7, with D maybe TRBD1 (6 bases). Germline V lookup: CDR1 SGHRS, CDR2 YFSETQ. This CDR3 spans 16 amino acids. V lost 1 base and J lost 3, with 17 bases in between. The CDR3 protein is CASSLRMGRGNYEQYF. The CDR3 DNA sequence: TGCGCCAGCAGCTTGAGGATGGGCAGGGGAAACTACGAGCAGTACTTC.

V is TRBV7-2 and J is TRBJ1-3; a possible D gene is TRBD1 (5 bases). Germline V gene data show CDR1 as SGHTA and CDR2 as FQGNSA. The CDR3 is made up of 15 amino acids. The V gene lost 5 bases and the J gene lost 3 bases, with 14 bases spanning the gap. The CDR3 DNA follows: TGTGCCAGCAGCCCACAGGAGCTGGGTGGAAACACCATATATTTT. Protein: CASSPQELGGNTIYF.

The chain is built from TRBV11-2 and TRBJ2-7, with 7 bases fitting TRBD1. Germline V gene sequence: CDR1 SGHAT, CDR2 FQNNGV. This CDR3 spans 15 amino acids. V was clipped by 6 bases and J by 0 bases; unmatched bases: 8. CDR3 sequence reads: CASRDRGQASYEQYF. DNA of the CDR3: TGTGCCAGCAGGGACAGAGGACAGGCCTCCTACGAGCAGTACTTC.

This clone was counted only a few times. The rearrangement uses TRBV6-5 and TRBJ1-1, with no clear D. Trimming took off 8 bases at V and 2 bases at J, with 6 bases between the two ends. Germline V gene sequence: CDR1 MNHEY, CDR2 SVGAGI. The CDR3 loop spans 11 amino acids. CDR3 residues: CASLSNTEAFF. CDR3 sequence (DNA): TGTGCCAGCCTGTCCAACACTGAAGCTTTCTTT.

The chain carries TRBV7-6 and TRBJ1-1, with 8 bases aligning to TRBD1. With V trimmed by 5 bases and J by 1 base, 9 bases remained unmatched. CDR1 and CDR2 (germline): SGHVS, FNYEAQ. CDR3 length equals 16 residues. The CDR3 sequence: CASSPHPTGENTEAFF. The CDR3 DNA reads TGTGCCAGCAGCCCCCACCCGACAGGGGAGAACACTGAAGCTTTCTTT. The full variable domain, in which reference TRBV7-6 and TRBJ1-1 provide the parts outside the CDR3, is GAGVSQSPRYKVTKRGQDVALRCDPISGHVSLYWYRQALGQGPEFLTYFNYEAQQDKSGLPNDRFSAERPEGSISTLTIQRTEQRDSAMYRCASSPHPTGENTEAFFGQGTRLTVV.

The V call is TRBV30, the J call TRBJ1-2, with D possibly matching TRBD1 (5 bases). Between the trimmed V and J ends, which lost 3 bases and 6 bases, there was a span of 17 bases. The CDR3 loop spans 14 amino acids. Germline lookup yields CDR1 GTSNPN and CDR2 SVGIG (reference sequence). The CDR3 bases are TGTGCCTGGAGGGACCGCGGGGGGAGGGATGGCTACACCTTC. This translates into CAWRDRGGRDGYTF. Full variable domain (remainder filled in from reference TRBV30 and TRBJ1-2): SQTIHQWPATLVQPVGSPLSLECTVEGTSNPNLYWYRQAAGRGLQLLFYSVGIGQISSEVPQNLSASRPQDRQFILSSKKLLLSDSGFYLCAWRDRGGRDGYTFGSGTRLTVV.

V and J are TRBV6-5 and TRBJ1-2; 7 positions agree with TRBD1. Losses at the gene ends were 5 bases for V and 5 bases for J; bases not matched to a gene: 8. The CDR3 consists of 14 residues. Germline assignment: CDR1 MNHEY and CDR2 SVGAGI. The CDR3 DNA follows: TGTGCCAGCAGTCGCGCGCCAGGGGGATATGGCTACACCTTC. Its translation: CASSRAPGGYGYTF.

The genes are TRBV7-9 and TRBJ2-5; 8 bases are shared with TRBD2. Germline CDR1 is SEHNR and CDR2 is FQNEAQ (reference sequence). The trim removed 6 bases at V and 2 bases at J, leaving 2 bases unmatched. The CDR3 consists of 13 residues. The CDR3: CASRAGEQETQYF. CDR3 in DNA: TGTGCCAGCAGAGCGGGGGAGCAAGAGACCCAGTACTTC.

The chain combines TRBV5-5 with TRBJ2-6; a possible D gene is TRBD2 (5 bases). Between the trimmed V and J ends, which lost 5 bases and 3 bases, there was a span of 12 bases. The CDR3 covers 15 residues. The germline V gene encodes CDR1 SGHKS and CDR2 YYEKEE (reference sequence). CDR3: CASSPIEGGANVLTF. The CDR3 DNA is TGTGCCAGCAGTCCAATTGAGGGTGGGGCCAACGTCCTGACTTTC.

The rearrangement uses TRBV21-1 and TRBJ1-5; the DNA was not used to check the table's D call, TRBD1. TRBV21-1 is a known pseudogene. There are 17 residues in the CDR3. CDR3 sequence (DNA): TGTGCCAGCAGCCCCCGGGGACAACCTTTGGGCAATCAGCCCCAGCATTTT. Translating it yields CASSPRGQPLGNQPQHF.

This sequence joins TRBV5-6 and TRBJ1-1; TRBD1 might be the D (6 bases). CDR1 and CDR2 from the germline V gene are SGHDT and YYEEEE. The germline V and J ends were trimmed by 0 bases and 5 bases, with 14 bases remaining between them. The CDR3 has 15 amino acids. CDR3 DNA sequence: TGTGCCAGCAGCTTGGGGCGGGGGCGCATAACTGAAGCTTTCTTT. It encodes CASSLGRGRITEAFF. Variable domain in full (rest from reference TRBV5-6 and TRBJ1-1): DAGVTQSPTHLIKTRGQQVTLRCSPKSGHDTVSWYQQALGQGPQFIFQYYEEEERQRGNFPDRFSGHQFPNYSSELNVNALLLGDSALYLCASSLGRGRITEAFFGQGTRLTVV.

In its sample, this clone was seen a few times. The rearrangement joins TRBV5-1 to TRBJ2-1, with D maybe TRBD2 (7 bases). Per the germline V gene, CDR1 is SGHRS and CDR2 is YFSETQ. This CDR3 contains 14 residues. With 0 bases removed from V and 8 bases from J, the gap between germline ends came to 12 bases. CDR3 amino acids: CASSLAGGTYEQFF. DNA of the CDR3: TGCGCCAGCAGCTTGGCGGGGGGCACCTATGAGCAGTTCTTC.

This clone was seen a single time. The chain is built from TRBV11-1 and TRBJ1-3; 7 bases fit TRBD1. Germline-derived CDR1 and CDR2 are SGHAT and FQDESV (reference sequence). J gave up 1 base and V 5 bases, and 2 bases lay outside the gene matches. This CDR3 region has 14 residues. The CDR3 here is CASSPDRSGNTIYF. Here the CDR3 DNA reads TGTGCCAGCAGCCCGGACAGGTCTGGAAACACCATATATTTT.

The genes are TRBV7-9 and TRBJ2-3; D gene uncertain. V shed 7 bases and J shed 3 bases, with 8 bases lying between them. The germline V gene encodes CDR1 SEHNR and CDR2 FQNEAQ (reference sequence). CDR3 length: 12 amino acids. CDR3 sequence: CASTRGTDTQYF. CDR3 nucleotide sequence: TGTGCCAGCACCCGCGGAACAGATACGCAGTATTTT.

This clone was seen once. This chain uses TRBV14 with TRBJ1-2, with 7 bases fitting TRBD1. The V gene end was trimmed by 1 base and the J gene end by 8 bases; junction bases not matched to a gene: 7. Germline V gene lookup returns CDR1 SGHDN and CDR2 FVKESK. This CDR3 spans 14 amino acids. In nucleotides, the CDR3 is TGTGCCAGCAGCCAAGCGAGAGGGGGCCTGGGCTACACCTTC. This codes for CASSQARGGLGYTF.